This is a list of T cell receptor beta chains from one sample in a study of graft-versus-host responses after intestinal transplantation. Profiling relied on immunoSEQ multiplex PCR, and the TCRdb table lists in-frame clones only, not all of them. The data show more than 25,000 clones, with around 96% seen just once and 0.8% to 0.85% held by the top ten. Specimen: PBMCs, collected 30 days after intestinal transplant. These receptors were collected from a human patient who received an intestinal transplant, so some T cells may come from the graft donor. CDR3s include the opening cysteine and the closing phenylalanine or tryptophan. D genes are given only for firm matches. Not all rows give a size; the values are once, few, many and, for expanded clones, a class.

>TRBV5-4|NA|TRBJ1-2|TRBD1
CASSPPRQGRSYYGYTF
TGTGCCAGCAGCCCGCCTAGACAGGGAAGGTCTTACTATGGCTACACCTTC
>TRBV15|few|TRBJ2-2|NA
CATSRGGPGELFF
TGTGCCACCAGCAGAGGGGGGCCCGGGGAGCTGTTTTTT
>TRBV11-2|once|TRBJ2-5|TRBD2
CASSLAGGSEETQYF
TGTGCCAGCAGCTTAGCGGGAGGGTCGGAAGAGACCCAGTACTTC
>TRBV28|NA|TRBJ1-3|TRBD1
CASRPITGAPGNTIYF
TGTGCCAGCAGGCCCATCACAGGGGCCCCTGGAAACACCATATATTTT
>TRBV10-3|once|TRBJ2-5|TRBD1
CAISEQGEETQYF
TGTGCCATCAGTGAACAGGGGGAAGAGACCCAGTACTTC
>TRBV29-1|NA|TRBJ1-2|NA
CSVYPDSTGPNYGYTF
TGCAGCGTTTACCCCGACAGTACCGGGCCTAACTATGGCTACACCTTC
>TRBV9|NA|TRBJ1-1|NA
CASSVEGTGGTEAFF
TGTGCCAGCAGCGTAGAGGGAACCGGGGGGACTGAAGCTTTCTTT
>TRBV4-3|NA|TRBJ1-2|NA
CASSQESSNYGYTF
TGCGCCAGCAGCCAAGAGAGTTCTAACTATGGCTACACCTTC
>TRBV5-4|NA|TRBJ1-2|NA
CASSSPSEANYGYTF
TGTGCCAGCAGCTCGCCCAGTGAGGCTAACTATGGCTACACCTTC
>TRBV6-1|NA|TRBJ1-1|TRBD1
CASLRGRTEAFF
TGTGCCAGCCTTAGGGGGCGGACTGAAGCTTTCTTT
>TRBV9|NA|TRBJ2-1|NA
CASSLYGGSGYNEQFF
TGTGCCAGCTCACTCTACGGGGGCAGTGGGTACAATGAGCAGTTCTTC
>TRBV4-3|NA|TRBJ2-7|TRBD1
CASSQGSGGGYEQYF
TGCGCCAGCAGCCAAGGTTCAGGGGGCGGGTACGAGCAGTACTTC
>TRBV10-2|NA|TRBJ1-1|NA
CASSEGGVGTEAFF
TGCGCCAGCAGTGAAGGGGGGGTGGGCACTGAAGCTTTCTTT
>TRBV28|once|TRBJ2-3|TRBD1
CASKGRGQDTQYF
TGTGCCAGCAAGGGCAGGGGGCAAGATACGCAGTATTTT
>TRBV18|NA|TRBJ2-3|TRBD1
CASSPPKTGAYTDTQYF
TGTGCCAGCTCACCACCAAAGACAGGGGCCTACACAGATACGCAGTATTTT
>TRBV21-1|NA|TRBJ1-1|NA
CASSYIWWRSGFF
TGTGCCAGCAGCTACATTTGGTGGAGGTCAGGTTTCTTT
>TRBV7-9|NA|TRBJ1-1|NA
CASSLENKVGRYTEAFF
TGTGCCAGCAGCTTAGAAAATAAAGTAGGCCGATACACTGAAGCTTTCTTT
>TRBV11-2|NA|TRBJ2-3|NA
CASSLTSDTQYF
TGTGCCAGCAGCTTAACTTCAGATACGCAGTATTTT
>TRBV19|NA|TRBJ2-3|NA
CASSQRGYGTDTQYF
TGTGCCAGTAGTCAGAGGGGATACGGGACAGATACGCAGTATTTT
>TRBV29-1|NA|TRBJ2-2|TRBD2
CSVVVASGRGTGELFF
TGCAGCGTTGTTGTTGCAAGCGGGAGGGGTACCGGGGAGCTGTTTTTT
>TRBV4-1|NA|TRBJ2-2|NA
CASSQDGPPGELFF
TGCGCCAGCAGCCAAGATGGACCCCCCGGGGAGCTGTTTTTT
>TRBV15|NA|TRBJ2-7|NA
CATSRGGGGDYEQYF
TGTGCCACCAGCAGAGGGGGCGGGGGCGACTACGAGCAGTACTTC
>TRBV2|NA|TRBJ2-7|NA
CASNTLFSGHYEQYF
TGTGCCAGCAACACCCTGTTTAGCGGACACTACGAGCAGTACTTC
>TRBV7-9|once|TRBJ2-1|NA
CASSPRVREQFF
TGTGCCAGCAGCCCTAGGGTTCGCGAGCAGTTCTTC
>TRBV10-2|NA|TRBJ1-1|NA
CASRNREGGTEAFF
TGCGCCAGCAGAAACAGGGAGGGAGGCACTGAAGCTTTCTTT
>TRBV5-1|NA|TRBJ2-3|NA
CASSLTGDTDTQYF
TGCGCCAGCAGCTTAACAGGAGACACAGATACGCAGTATTTT
>TRBV27|NA|TRBJ2-3|TRBD1
CASSAGTGLSTDTQYF
TGTGCCAGCAGTGCCGGGACAGGACTTAGCACAGATACGCAGTATTTT
>TRBV11-2|NA|TRBJ1-3|NA
CASLDWGGPGNTIYF
TGTGCCAGCTTAGATTGGGGGGGCCCCGGAAACACCATATATTTT
>TRBV15|NA|TRBJ2-3|TRBD2
CATSKTSGRATDTQYF
TGTGCCACCAGCAAAACTAGCGGGAGGGCCACAGATACGCAGTATTTT
>TRBV6-6|NA|TRBJ1-1|NA
CASGGQLNTEAFF
TGTGCCAGCGGAGGACAGCTGAACACTGAAGCTTTCTTT
>TRBV5-4|NA|TRBJ2-5|TRBD2
CASSEEAGVETQYF
TGTGCCAGCAGCGAAGAAGCGGGAGTAGAGACCCAGTACTTC
>TRBV4-3|NA|TRBJ2-3|NA
CASSLLLADDTQYF
TGCGCCAGCAGCCTCCTTTTAGCGGATGATACGCAGTATTTT
>TRBV2|NA|TRBJ2-5|NA
CASMWGGETQYF
TGTGCCAGCATGTGGGGTGGGGAGACCCAGTACTTC
>TRBV9|once|TRBJ2-7|TRBD1
CASGPGQGGYEQYF
TGTGCCAGCGGGCCGGGACAGGGGGGCTACGAGCAGTACTTC
>TRBV9|NA|TRBJ2-1|NA
CASSPPLPGTPDNEQFF
TGTGCCAGCAGCCCTCCCCTCCCCGGGACTCCTGACAATGAGCAGTTCTTC
>TRBV9|NA|TRBJ2-1|TRBD2
CASSPEGGLAALNEQFF
TGTGCCAGCAGCCCAGAAGGGGGACTAGCGGCCCTCAATGAGCAGTTCTTC
>TRBV5-1|NA|TRBJ2-3|NA
CASSRDTLASSTDTQYF
TGCGCCAGCAGCCGAGACACTCTAGCGTCTAGCACAGATACGCAGTATTTT
>TRBV28|NA|TRBJ2-7|TRBD2
CASSLPEAGGNDEQYF
TGTGCCAGCAGTCTCCCGGAGGCGGGAGGGAACGACGAGCAGTACTTC
>TRBV9|NA|TRBJ2-3|NA
CASGVTSTDTQYF
TGTGCCAGCGGAGTAACGAGCACAGATACGCAGTATTTT
>TRBV27|NA|TRBJ2-1|NA
CASSPSAAGEQFF
TGTGCCAGCAGTCCCTCGGCGGCCGGTGAGCAGTTCTTC
>TRBV9|once|TRBJ1-5|NA
CASSVGKGPNQPQHF
TGTGCCAGCAGCGTAGGTAAGGGACCCAATCAGCCCCAGCATTTT
>TRBV28|NA|TRBJ2-4|NA
CASSSVLSVLAKNIQYF
TGTGCCAGCAGTTCGGTACTATCGGTTCTAGCCAAAAACATTCAGTACTTC